This T cell receptor beta chain was identified in a study of blood T cells in healthy people across ages. Germline V gene sequence: CDR1 ENHRY, CDR2 SYGVKD. The CDR3 consists of 14 residues. Through a sample-barcoded 5' primer and a J-beta primer mix, a second PCR was run for 7 to 11 cycles. A 12-random-nucleotide template-switch adaptor tagged each cDNA molecule. TCRdb passed the 5' RACE reads through MiXCR, listing each CDR3 protein once. The sample carries around 1,000,000 distinct CDR3 sequences, 35% to 40% recorded once. Findings and limits, study-wide: PBMC samples, being unsorted, prevented any conclusive comparison of naive and antigen-experienced cells. Those diversity estimates obtained from one million T cells were thought to be underestimates. Roughly linearly, TCR beta diversity per million T cells fell as age increased.

Notes on this clonotype: The antigen is not known.

Sequencing input: blood. The receptor's source is a man between 18 and 35 years old in good health. This sequence joins TRBV10-3 and TRBJ2-4; D remains ambiguous. The end of the DNA is better explained by TRBJ2-7, so the J call may be wrong. The CDR3 spells CAISEASSSYEQYF. In DNA form, the CDR3 reads TGTGCCATCAGTGAGGCGTCTAGTTCCTACGAGCAGTACTTC.